One and the same sample provided the 18 T cell receptor beta chains below, sequenced in a study of Graves' ophthalmopathy and Graves' hyperthyroidism. Amplification from RNA transcripts yielded the TCR beta CDR3 regions. The authors performed first-round RT-PCR with HTBI primers and then a second-round multiplex PCR. One entry per CDR3 protein, called by TCRdb with MiXCR from the multiplex PCR reads. The sample gives more than 150,000 distinct CDR3 sequences, roughly two fifths of which show up once; 5.8% is in the top ten. The source material was peripheral blood. These TCRs come from a woman aged 40 to 55 with Graves' ophthalmopathy.

There are many counts of this clonotype. The CDR3 loop is CATSAQGLVSETQYF. The CDR3 DNA reads TGTGCCACCAGCGCCCAGGGACTAGTGAGTGAGACCCAGTACTTC. The rearrangement uses TRBV15 and TRBJ2-5, with TRBD2 matching over 8 bases. The CDR3 spans 15 residues. Germline values: CDR1 LNHNV, CDR2 YYDKDF (reference sequence). Trimming removed 5 bases from V and 5 bases from J; junction bases left unmatched: 10.

This clonotype has at least ten counts. V and J are TRBV13 and TRBJ2-3; D may be TRBD1 (6 bases). Per the germline V gene, CDR1 is PRHDT and CDR2 is FYEKMQ (reference sequence). Trimming removed 5 bases from V and 2 bases from J, with 14 bases in between. The CDR3 contains 15 residues. Here the CDR3 reads CASSTGTSFTDTQYF. CDR3 DNA: TGTGCCAGCAGCACCGGGACATCTTTCACAGATACGCAGTATTTT.

The rearrangement links TRBV6-1 to TRBJ1-1; TRBD1 matches 10 bases. Losses at the gene ends were 6 bases for V and 5 bases for J; bases not matched to a gene: 12. The CDR3 covers 16 residues. Germline V lookup: CDR1 MNHNS, CDR2 SASEGT. CDR3 loop: CASRRQGAPSGTEAFF. CDR3 nucleotides: TGTGCCAGCAGGAGACAGGGGGCGCCTAGTGGTACTGAAGCTTTCTTT.

This clonotype was detected many times. The CDR3 loop reads CASSLAPGFSYEQYF. The CDR3 DNA reads as TGTGCCAGCAGCTTAGCCCCGGGTTTCTCCTACGAGCAGTACTTC. The rearrangement links TRBV7-2 to TRBJ2-7, with D hard to call. In germline, CDR1 is SGHTA, CDR2 FQGNSA. V gave up 0 bases and J gave up 0 bases, with 9 bases separating them. This CDR3 has 15 residues. The full variable domain, with the rest looked up from reference TRBV7-2 and TRBJ2-7, is GAGVSQSPSNKVTEKGKDVELRCDPISGHTALYWYRQSLGQGLEFLIYFQGNSAPDKSGLPSDRFSAERTGGSVSTLTIQRTQQEDSAVYLCASSLAPGFSYEQYFGPGTRLTVT.

This clonotype was observed many times. Mismatch with germline at one junction end may stem from a read error. CDR3 bases: TGTGCCAGCTCACCAGACAGGGATAAGTCACCCCTCCACTTT. This sequence encodes CASSPDRDKSPLHF. The rearrangement links TRBV18 to TRBJ1-6; TRBD1 matches 7 bases. This CDR3 spans 14 amino acids. Germline loops: CDR1 KGHSH, CDR2 LQKENI.

This clonotype was seen many times. The chain recombines TRBV20-1 with TRBJ2-5; 10 bases fit TRBD2. Germline CDR1 DFQATT, CDR2 SNEGSKA (reference sequence). J lost 4 bases, V lost 1 base, and 6 bases had no gene match. CDR3 length: 15 amino acids. In DNA form, the CDR3 reads TGCAGTGCTAGAGTTTTAGCTAGCGGGGGAGAGACCCAGTACTTC. Translated, it gives CSARVLASGGETQYF.

At least ten counts were recorded for this clonotype. The chain carries TRBV20-1 and TRBJ2-7; 12 bases are a match to TRBD2. The V gene's germline CDR1 is DFQATT and CDR2 SNEGSKA (reference sequence). The CDR3 extends over 13 amino acids. V dropped 6 bases and J dropped 6; count of bases not matched to a gene: 6. The CDR3 nucleotides read TGCAGTGCAGATGGACTAGCGGGGTTCGAGCAGTACTTC. Amino acids: CSADGLAGFEQYF.

This clonotype appeared many times. This sequence joins TRBV6-2 or TRBV6-3 and TRBJ2-3, with TRBD2 identical over 9 bases. Trimming at V came to 0 bases and at J to 6 bases, leaving 13 bases not matched to a gene. CDR3 length: 18 amino acids. Germline CDR1 MNHEY, CDR2 SVGEGT. The CDR3 protein is CASSYSRRLAGRRDTQYF. In DNA form, the CDR3 reads TGTGCCAGCAGTTACTCTCGCCGGCTAGCGGGGAGGCGGGATACGCAGTATTTT.

The chain combines TRBV19 with TRBJ1-5, with D uncertain. The CDR3 loop spans 15 amino acids. Germline CDR1 is LNHDA and CDR2 is SQIVND (reference sequence). V dropped 6 bases and J dropped 4 bases, with 16 bases sitting between them. The CDR3 sequence: CASSPAGGDNQPQHF. In DNA, the CDR3 is TGTGCCAGTAGCCCCGCCGGCGGGGATAATCAGCCCCAGCATTTT.

This clonotype has just a few counts. V is TRBV12-3 or TRBV12-4 and J is TRBJ2-5; D call uncertain. V was cut by 1 base and J by 4 bases, with 10 bases left in between. The CDR3 extends over 14 amino acids. The CDR3 sequence is CASSLGVDPETQYF. The CDR3 region has the DNA TGTGCCAGCAGTTTAGGAGTCGACCCAGAGACCCAGTACTTC.

This chain connects TRBV27 to TRBJ1-1; D is uncertain. Germline loops: CDR1 MNHEY, CDR2 SMNVEV (reference sequence). This CDR3 contains 17 residues. Trimming removed 5 bases at V and 1 base at J, with 20 bases between. The CDR3: CASSPIWGLPENTEAFF. CDR3 coding DNA: TGTGCCAGCAGTCCAATCTGGGGTCTACCCGAGAACACTGAAGCTTTCTTT.

The chain uses TRBV6-2 or TRBV6-3 and TRBJ2-7; D remains ambiguous. CDR1 is MNHEY, CDR2 SVGEGT, per germline. Trimming took off 3 bases at V and 1 base at J, with 10 bases between the two ends. CDR3 size: 14 residues. CDR3: CASSYLARSYEQYF. As DNA, the CDR3 is TGTGCCAGCAGTTATCTCGCGCGATCCTACGAGCAGTACTTC.

This clonotype was recorded a few times. The CDR3 region has the DNA TGTGCCAGCAGGACGGGAGCGAACACCGGGGAGCTGTTTTTT. Its translation: CASRTGANTGELFF. The rearrangement links TRBV6-1 to TRBJ2-2; D possibly corresponds to TRBD2 (6 bases). V lost 6 bases to trimming and J lost 0 bases, with 8 bases between them. Germline V CDR1 and CDR2: MNHNS, SASEGT. CDR3 length: 14 residues.

The rearrangement links TRBV6-2 or TRBV6-3 to TRBJ2-5; maybe TRBD2 (6 bases). CDR1 and CDR2 (germline): MNHEY, SVGEGT. The CDR3 loop spans 14 amino acids. V was pared by 7 bases and J by 2 bases, with 14 bases between. CDR3 region: CASTGREVQETQYF. In DNA, the CDR3 is TGTGCCAGCACAGGGCGGGAAGTTCAAGAGACCCAGTACTTC.

J is TRBJ2-5 and V is TRBV6-2 or TRBV6-3, with 7 bases fitting TRBD1. CDR1 is MNHEY, CDR2 SVGEGT, per germline. The CDR3 runs 20 residues. The J segment lost 3 bases and the V segment lost 0 bases, leaving 19 bases of the junction unmatched. This CDR3 reads CASSYSIGTAFRGSEETQYF. The CDR3 DNA reads as TGTGCCAGCAGTTACTCAATTGGGACAGCCTTCAGGGGGTCGGAAGAGACCCAGTACTTC.

This chain uses TRBV12-3 or TRBV12-4 with TRBJ2-7; D not resolved. CDR3 length: 12 amino acids. Trimming cost V 3 bases and J 6 bases, with 9 bases left between them. CDR3: CASSFIGAEQYF. In DNA, the CDR3 is TGTGCCAGCAGTTTTATAGGTGCCGAGCAGTACTTC.

This clonotype was detected ten times or more. The rearrangement uses TRBV12-3 or TRBV12-4 and TRBJ1-5; D may be TRBD1 (6 bases). Deletions cut 4 bases from V and 3 bases from J, with 10 bases between. This CDR3 comprises 14 residues. The CDR3 sequence is CASSSDRPNQPQHF. In DNA, the CDR3 is TGTGCCAGCAGTTCGGACAGACCCAATCAGCCCCAGCATTTT.

This clonotype was counted many times. The V call is TRBV28, the J call TRBJ1-1; D is perhaps TRBD1 (5 bases). Germline assignment: CDR1 MDHEN and CDR2 SYDVKM. The V gene lost 10 bases and the J gene lost 4 bases, with 19 bases spanning the gap. The CDR3 runs to 14 residues. The CDR3 coding sequence is TGTGCCACCAGCAGGGTTGACAGAACCACTGAAGCTTTCTTT. Translation: CATSRVDRTTEAFF.